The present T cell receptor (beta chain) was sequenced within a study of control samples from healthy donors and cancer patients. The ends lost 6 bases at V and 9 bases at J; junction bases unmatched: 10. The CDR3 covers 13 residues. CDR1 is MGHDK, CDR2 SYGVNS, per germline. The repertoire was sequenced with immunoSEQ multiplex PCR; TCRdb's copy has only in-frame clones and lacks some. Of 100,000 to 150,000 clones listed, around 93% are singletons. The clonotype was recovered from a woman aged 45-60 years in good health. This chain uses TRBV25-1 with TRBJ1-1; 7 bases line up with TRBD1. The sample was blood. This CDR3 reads CASSEGTVGQAFF. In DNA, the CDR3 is TGTGCCAGCAGCGAAGGGACAGTAGGACAAGCTTTCTTT.